These 7 T cell receptor beta chains were sequenced from one sample in a study of blood T cell repertoires in COVID-19. Measured with immunoSEQ multiplex PCR; TCRdb has only the in-frame clones, and not every one. The sample yields some 490,000 clones, 88% seen once. The sample comprised PBMCs or T cells enriched from blood (not recorded which). The receptors stem from a woman aged 55 to 70 who had recovered from COVID-19.

As to this clone: The sample has other DNA sequences that encode this CDR3 too. V usage is TRBV3-1 (or the pseudogene TRBV3-2) and J usage is TRBJ1-2; 8 nucleotides agree with TRBD1. Germline lookup yields CDR1 LGHDT and CDR2 YNNKEL (reference sequence). With 1 base clipped from V and 7 bases from J, the junction kept 2 bases outside the gene matches. This CDR3 spans 13 amino acids. Written as DNA, the CDR3 is TGTGCCAGCAGCCAAGCAGGGGGCGGTGGCTACACCTTC. Encoded protein: CASSQAGGGGYTF.

The gene calls are TRBV10-3 and TRBJ2-2; tentatively, D is TRBD2 (5 bases). V was clipped by 0 bases and J by 4 bases, with 9 bases between them. Germline V gives CDR1 ENHRY, CDR2 SYGVKD. The CDR3 runs to 15 residues. The CDR3 reads CAISESATTTGELFF. The CDR3 coding sequence is TGTGCCATCAGTGAGTCCGCGACTACCACCGGGGAGCTGTTTTTT.

V usage is TRBV12-1 and J usage is TRBJ1-2. TRBV12-1 is marked as a pseudogene. There are 15 residues in the CDR3. The CDR3 protein is CASSLTGGPENGYTF. In DNA, the CDR3 is TGTGCCAGCAGCTTAACGGGGGGCCCAGAAAATGGCTACACCTTC.

This chain joins TRBV7-2 and TRBJ1-2, with D perhaps TRBD1 (5 bases). Trimming removed 5 bases at V and 2 bases at J, with 15 bases between. Looked up from germline, CDR1 is SGHTA and CDR2 is FQGNSA. The CDR3 runs 15 residues. The CDR3 nucleotides are TGTGCCAGCAGCCTCGGTACCCGGGGGAACTATGGCTACACCTTC. Translated, it gives CASSLGTRGNYGYTF.

Concerning this clone itself: The same CDR3 is also encoded by other DNA sequences in this sample. The J gene is TRBJ1-1, the V gene TRBV2, with D hard to call. The CDR3 is 13 residues long. With 0 bases removed from V and 1 base from J, the gap between germline ends came to 3 bases. Germline assignment: CDR1 SNHLY and CDR2 FYNNEI. The CDR3 DNA reads TGTGCCAGCAGTGAAGCGCGGAACACTGAAGCTTTCTTT. Translating gives CASSEARNTEAFF.

This chain joins TRBV27 and TRBJ2-7, with D perhaps TRBD2 (5 bases). The V gene lost 4 bases and the J gene lost 12 bases, with 28 bases spanning the gap. Germline assignment: CDR1 MNHEY and CDR2 SMNVEV (reference sequence). This CDR3 has 16 residues. The CDR3 here is CASSSIMRSGAARVYF. In DNA, the CDR3 is TGTGCCAGCAGTTCTATCATGCGGTCTGGAGCGGCACGCGTGTACTTC.

The rearrangement uses TRBV14 and TRBJ2-2; 8 bases map to TRBD1. The germline V gene encodes CDR1 SGHDN and CDR2 FVKESK. This CDR3 contains 19 residues. The V segment lost 2 bases and the J segment 0 bases; nucleotides outside the gene matches: 11. CDR3 in amino acids: CASSQWDRTGLPNTGELFF. CDR3 nucleotides: TGTGCCAGCAGCCAATGGGACCGGACAGGGCTCCCGAACACCGGGGAGCTGTTTTTT. The variable domain in full, completed from reference TRBV14 and TRBJ2-2, reads EAGVTQFPSHSVIEKGQTVTLRCDPISGHDNLYWYRRVMGKEIKFLLHFVKESKQDESGMPNNRFLAERTGGTYSTLKVQPAELEDSGVYFCASSQWDRTGLPNTGELFFGEGSRLTVL.